Following are 14 T cell receptor beta chains from one sample sequenced in a study of Ad26.COV2.S vaccination and SARS-CoV-2 variants. Treatment defined: around 19 received Ad26.COV2.S at low or high dose, single or two shots; 5 received placebo; per-sample allocation not given. Sampling happened 63 days after the first vaccine or placebo injection. Method: immunoSEQ multiplex PCR; TCRdb's copy keeps in-frame clones and lacks some. The table shows roughly 510,000 clones, with 87% occurring only once. The sequencing here drew on peripheral blood, taken in a trial of Ad26.COV2.S vaccine versus placebo. These receptor sequences come from a person aged 18 to 59 who received the Ad26.COV2.S COVID-19 vaccine or a placebo.

The gene calls are TRBV5-8 and TRBJ1-5; weak D call: TRBD1 (5 bases). The germline V gene has CDR1 SGHTS and CDR2 YDEGEE. The CDR3 covers 15 residues. Trimming shortened V by 2 bases and J by 4 bases, and 13 bases separated the two germline ends. This chain's CDR3 is CASSFGGATNQPQHF. Written as DNA, the CDR3 is TGTGCCAGCAGCTTCGGTGGGGCAACAAATCAGCCCCAGCATTTT.

V usage is TRBV6-6 and J usage is TRBJ2-3; D remains ambiguous. This CDR3 is 11 amino acids long. Germline V gives CDR1 MNHNY, CDR2 SVGAGI (reference sequence). Trimming left V 7 bases short and J 5 bases short, with 7 bases between. In DNA, the CDR3 is TGTGCCAGCATCCTGGAAGATACGCAGTATTTT. Protein: CASILEDTQYF.

Concerning this clone: An end of the junction differs from the germline gene, which may be a read error. The genes are TRBV7-9 and TRBJ1-1; D ambiguous. The CDR3 extends over 11 amino acids. Germline values: CDR1 SEHNR, CDR2 FQNEAQ (reference sequence). The CDR3 DNA follows: TGTGCCAGCAGACAGACAACTGGAGCTTTCTTT. Translating gives CASRQTTGAFF.

This chain joins TRBV3-1 (or the pseudogene TRBV3-2) and TRBJ1-3; D perhaps matches TRBD1 (5 bases). The CDR3 extends over 15 amino acids. V lost 4 bases and J lost 0, with 10 bases in between. Germline V gene sequence: CDR1 LGHDT, CDR2 YNNKEL (reference sequence). CDR3 nucleotides: TGTGCCAGCAGCCCAAGTGGGGGCTCTGGAAACACCATATATTTT. Translating it yields CASSPSGGSGNTIYF.

This clone was seen ten or more times. This chain joins TRBV7-2 and TRBJ2-1; 10 bases align to TRBD2. V lost 0 bases and J lost 15; bases outside the gene matches: 14. From germline, CDR1 is SGHTA and CDR2 FQGNSA. The CDR3 spans 16 residues. The CDR3 is CASSLAVGLAGVGPFF. The CDR3 DNA follows: TGTGCCAGCAGCTTAGCCGTTGGGCTAGCGGGAGTAGGGCCGTTCTTC. Based on the CDR3 plus reference TRBV7-2 and TRBJ2-1, the full variable domain is GAGVSQSPSNKVTEKGKDVELRCDPISGHTALYWYRQSLGQGLEFLIYFQGNSAPDKSGLPSDRFSAERTGGSVSTLTIQRTQQEDSAVYLCASSLAVGLAGVGPFFGPGTRLTVL.

The chain carries TRBV7-8 and TRBJ2-2; 7 positions agree with TRBD1. This CDR3 is built from 17 residues. Germline CDR1 and CDR2: SGHVS and FQNEAQ. With 5 bases clipped from V and 0 bases from J, the junction kept 9 bases outside the gene matches. This CDR3 is CASSTSTGLANTGELFF. Here the CDR3 DNA reads TGTGCCAGCAGCACCTCGACAGGGCTAGCGAACACCGGGGAGCTGTTTTTT.

This chain connects TRBV30 to TRBJ2-3, with D hard to call. Germline V gene lookup returns CDR1 GTSNPN and CDR2 SVGIG (reference sequence). V was trimmed by 4 bases and J by 5 bases, leaving 7 bases between them. CDR3 length: 11 residues. CDR3 DNA: TGTGCCTGGACCGCCAAAGATACGCAGTATTTT. It specifies CAWTAKDTQYF.

The chain recombines TRBV5-1 with TRBJ2-2; D remains ambiguous. The V end was cut by 2 bases, the J end by 1 base, with 12 bases between. Per the germline V gene, CDR1 is SGHRS and CDR2 is YFSETQ. The CDR3 spans 16 residues. The CDR3 here is CASSLRLTQNTGELFF. CDR3 bases: TGCGCCAGCAGCTTACGACTGACACAGAACACCGGGGAGCTGTTTTTT.

The rearrangement joins TRBV28 to TRBJ2-1; maybe TRBD2 (6 bases). Trimming left V 7 bases short and J 10 bases short, with 20 bases between. The length of the CDR3 is 14 residues. CDR1 is MDHEN, CDR2 SYDVKM, per germline. The CDR3 loop is CASTRDSTHGEQFF. CDR3 DNA: TGTGCCAGCACCCGGGACTCCACCCACGGGGAGCAGTTCTTC.

CDR3 sequence: CASSKERYTEAFF. The CDR3 bases are TGTGCCAGCAGCAAAGAGCGGTACACTGAAGCTTTCTTT. The chain is built from TRBV21-1 and TRBJ1-1. TRBV21-1 is annotated as a pseudogene. This CDR3 is 13 amino acids long.

V usage is TRBV5-6 and J usage is TRBJ1-1; unclear D gene. The CDR3 extends over 12 amino acids. Trimming removed 9 bases at V and 1 base at J, with 10 bases between. CDR1 and CDR2 from the germline V gene are SGHDT and YYEEEE. In DNA form, the CDR3 reads TGTGCCACGTCGGTGGGGAACACTGAAGCTTTCTTT. This codes for CATSVGNTEAFF.

V usage is TRBV12-3 or TRBV12-4 and J usage is TRBJ1-5, with 7 positions matching TRBD1. V lost 5 bases, J lost 8 bases, and 6 bases stayed unmatched. This CDR3 comprises 13 residues. CDR3 nucleotides: TGTGCCAGCAGTGACAGGGCCAGGGAGCCCCAGCATTTT. Translation: CASSDRAREPQHF.

The rearrangement joins TRBV25-1 to TRBJ1-2, with 8 positions matching TRBD1. CDR3 length: 16 amino acids. V trimming: 3 bases; J trimming: 1 base; junction bases outside the gene matches: 7. Germline CDR1 MGHDK, CDR2 SYGVNS. The DNA for the CDR3 is TGTGCCAGCAGTGACCCCCAGGGGGCACTTAACTATGGCTACACCTTC. Encoded protein: CASSDPQGALNYGYTF.

This clone was observed many times. V is TRBV18 and J is TRBJ1-2; TRBD1 matches at 9 bases. The V and J ends lost 2 bases and 6 bases, in that order; junction bases with no gene match: 4. The CDR3 consists of 14 residues. Germline V gene sequence: CDR1 KGHSH, CDR2 LQKENI. Here the CDR3 DNA reads TGTGCCAGCTCACCATCGGGACAGGGCAATGGCTACACCTTC. Its protein is CASSPSGQGNGYTF.